This paragraph reports one T cell receptor (beta chain). Its antigen is still unknown. This specimen comes from a study of CD8+ T cells in alopecia areata. Both CD4+ and CD8+ T cells were separated by sorting PBMCs. The germline CDR1 and CDR2 sequences are MGHDK and SYGVNS. V gave up 3 bases and J gave up 3 bases, with 7 bases separating them. There are 13 residues in the CDR3. Points from the study as a whole: Especially in alopecia totalis/universalis, lesional scalp showed greater clonality than normal scalp did. Patients displayed less clarity in TCR sharing than mice, a finding possibly related to HLA.

cDNA reverse transcribed from extracted RNA served as the sequencing template. The method was immunoSEQ multiplex PCR; TCRdb's version includes in-frame clones alone and lacks a portion of them. The data contain about 150,000 clones, about 87% of them singletons. The chain has TRBV25-1 and TRBJ2-3; possibly TRBD1 for D (5 bases). This clonotype was obtained from a human donor with alopecia areata. The sequencing here drew on CD8+ T cells sorted from blood, taken at week 0. Here the CDR3 DNA reads TGTGCCAGCAGTGACAGGGTGACAGATACGCAGTATTTT. Translation: CASSDRVTDTQYF.